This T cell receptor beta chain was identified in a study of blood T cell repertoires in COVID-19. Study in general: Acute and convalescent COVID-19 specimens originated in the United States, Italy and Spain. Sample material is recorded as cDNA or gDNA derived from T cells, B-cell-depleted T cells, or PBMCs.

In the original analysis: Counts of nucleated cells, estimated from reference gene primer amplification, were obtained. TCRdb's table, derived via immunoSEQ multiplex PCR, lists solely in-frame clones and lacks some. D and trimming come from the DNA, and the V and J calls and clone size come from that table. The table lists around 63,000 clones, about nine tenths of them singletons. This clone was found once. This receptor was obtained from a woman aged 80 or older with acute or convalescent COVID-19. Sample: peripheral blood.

The CDR3 sequence is CASRPALDDYGYTF. For the CDR3, the DNA is TGTGCCAGCAGACCAGCCCTAGACGACTATGGCTACACCTTC. This chain connects TRBV7-9 to TRBJ1-2; D is undetermined. V lost 6 bases to trimming and J lost 3 bases, with 14 bases between them. In germline, CDR1 is SEHNR, CDR2 FQNEAQ (reference sequence). CDR3 length: 14 amino acids.